This T cell receptor beta chain was sequenced during a study of cytomegalovirus exposure and HLA in healthy donors. Remarks on this clone: Its antigen remains unidentified.

Study results and caveats: Later analysis reportedly placed an Asian-associated ancestry cluster below the roughly 700-donor mean in N-insertions. Highest at DRB1 and lowest at HLA-C, TCR association rates differed among HLA loci in a later analysis. Some highly shared sequence variants likely arose as a pipeline artifact.

Primers for the PCR totalled 60 Vbeta and 13 Jbeta. The repertoire was sequenced with immunoSEQ multiplex PCR; TCRdb's copy has only in-frame clones and lacks some. The data hold 120,000 or so clones, with over 70% observed a single time. The TCR was taken from a woman between 35 and 50 years old in good health and CMV-seronegative. Input material: PBMCs.

CDR3 bases: TGCGCCAGCAGCAGCCACGTCCTACAGGGGGGGAAGTCGTTAGCCAAAAACATTCAGTACTTC. It translates to CASSSHVLQGGKSLAKNIQYF. The J gene is TRBJ2-4, the V gene TRBV4-1; possible D gene TRBD1, 8 bases. Germline loops: CDR1 MGHRA, CDR2 YSYEKL. V was shortened by 5 bases and J by 0 bases, with 29 bases between the two germline ends. The CDR3 is 21 amino acids.